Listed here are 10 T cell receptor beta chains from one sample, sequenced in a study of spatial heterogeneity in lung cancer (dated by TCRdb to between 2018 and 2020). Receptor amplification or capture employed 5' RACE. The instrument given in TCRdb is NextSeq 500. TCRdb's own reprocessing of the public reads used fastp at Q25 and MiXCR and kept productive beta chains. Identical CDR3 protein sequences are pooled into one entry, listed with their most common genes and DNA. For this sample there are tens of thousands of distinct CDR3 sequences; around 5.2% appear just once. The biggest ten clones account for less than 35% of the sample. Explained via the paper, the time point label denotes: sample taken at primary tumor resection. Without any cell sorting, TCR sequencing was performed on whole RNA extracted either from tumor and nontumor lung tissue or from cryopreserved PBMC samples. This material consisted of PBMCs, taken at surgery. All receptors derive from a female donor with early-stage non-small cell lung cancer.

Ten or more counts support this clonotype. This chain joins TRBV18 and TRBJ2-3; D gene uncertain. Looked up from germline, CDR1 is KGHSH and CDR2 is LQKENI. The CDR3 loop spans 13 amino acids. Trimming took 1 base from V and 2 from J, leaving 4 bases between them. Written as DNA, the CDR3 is TGTGCCAGCTCACCACTGATCACAGATACGCAGTATTTT. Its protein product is CASSPLITDTQYF.

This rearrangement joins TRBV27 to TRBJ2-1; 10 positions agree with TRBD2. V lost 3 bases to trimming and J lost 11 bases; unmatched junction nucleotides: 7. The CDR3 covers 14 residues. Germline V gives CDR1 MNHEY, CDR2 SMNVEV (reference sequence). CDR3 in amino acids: CASSFPLAGAKQFF. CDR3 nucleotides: TGTGCCAGCAGTTTTCCCCTAGCGGGAGCCAAGCAGTTCTTC.

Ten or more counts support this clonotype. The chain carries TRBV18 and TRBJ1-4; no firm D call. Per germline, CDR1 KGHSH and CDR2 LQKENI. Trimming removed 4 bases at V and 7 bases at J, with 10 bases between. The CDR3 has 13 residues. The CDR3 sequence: CASSLHTVEKLFF. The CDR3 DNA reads TGTGCCAGCTCACTACATACAGTTGAAAAACTGTTTTTT.

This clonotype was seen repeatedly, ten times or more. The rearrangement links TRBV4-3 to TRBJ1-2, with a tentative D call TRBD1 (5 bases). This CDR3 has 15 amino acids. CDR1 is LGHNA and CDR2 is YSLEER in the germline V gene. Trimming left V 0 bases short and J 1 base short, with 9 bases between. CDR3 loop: CASSQEYRLNYGYTF. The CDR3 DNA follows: TGCGCCAGCAGCCAAGAATACAGGCTTAACTATGGCTACACCTTC.

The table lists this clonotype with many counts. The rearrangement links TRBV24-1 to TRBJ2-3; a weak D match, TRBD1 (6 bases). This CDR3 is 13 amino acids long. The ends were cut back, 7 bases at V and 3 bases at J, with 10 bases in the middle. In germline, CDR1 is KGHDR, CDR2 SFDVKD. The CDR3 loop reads CATRETGTDTQYF. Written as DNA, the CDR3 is TGTGCCACCAGAGAAACAGGGACAGATACGCAGTATTTT.

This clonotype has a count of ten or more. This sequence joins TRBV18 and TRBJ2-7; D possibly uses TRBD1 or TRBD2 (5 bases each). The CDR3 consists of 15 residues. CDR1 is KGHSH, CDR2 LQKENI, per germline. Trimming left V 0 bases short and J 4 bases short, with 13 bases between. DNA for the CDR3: TGTGCCAGCTCACCACCGGGACGTTATGCTTACGAGCAGTACTTC. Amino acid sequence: CASSPPGRYAYEQYF.

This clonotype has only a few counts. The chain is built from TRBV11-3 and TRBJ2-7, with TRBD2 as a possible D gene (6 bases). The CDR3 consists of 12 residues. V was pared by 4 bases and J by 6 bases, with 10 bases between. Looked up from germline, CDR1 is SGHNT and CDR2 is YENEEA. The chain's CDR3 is CASSSQTSEQYF. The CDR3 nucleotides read TGTGCCAGCAGCTCCCAGACTAGCGAGCAGTACTTC. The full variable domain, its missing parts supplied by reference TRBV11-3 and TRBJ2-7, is EAGVVQSPRYKIIEKKQPVAFWCNPISGHNTLYWYLQNLGQGPELLIRYENEEAVDDSQLPKDRFSAERLKGVDSTLKIQPAELGDSAVYLCASSSQTSEQYFGPGTRLTVT.

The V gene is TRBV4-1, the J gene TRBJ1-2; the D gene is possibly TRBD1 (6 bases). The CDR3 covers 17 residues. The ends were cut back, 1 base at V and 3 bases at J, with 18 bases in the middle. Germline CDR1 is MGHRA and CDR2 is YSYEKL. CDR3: CASSQGTGRFSYYGYTF. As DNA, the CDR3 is TGCGCCAGCAGCCAAGGAACAGGGCGATTCTCGTACTATGGCTACACCTTC.

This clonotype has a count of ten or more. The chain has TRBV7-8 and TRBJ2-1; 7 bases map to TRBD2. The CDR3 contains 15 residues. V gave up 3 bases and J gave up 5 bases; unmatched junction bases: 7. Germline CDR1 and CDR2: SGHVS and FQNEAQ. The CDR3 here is CASSFLQRGNNEQFF. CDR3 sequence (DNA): TGTGCCAGCAGCTTCCTCCAGCGGGGCAACAATGAGCAGTTCTTC. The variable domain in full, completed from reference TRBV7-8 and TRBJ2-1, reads GAGVSQSPRYKVAKRGQDVALRCDPISGHVSLFWYQQALGQGPEFLTYFQNEAQLDKSGLPSDRFFAERPEGSVSTLKIQRTQQEDSAVYLCASSFLQRGNNEQFFGPGTRLTVL.

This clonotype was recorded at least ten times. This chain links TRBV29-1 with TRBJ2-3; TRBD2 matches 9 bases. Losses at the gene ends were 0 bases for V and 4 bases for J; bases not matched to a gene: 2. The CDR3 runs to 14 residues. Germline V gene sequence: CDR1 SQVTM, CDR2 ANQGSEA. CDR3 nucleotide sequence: TGCAGCGTTGAAGAGGTAGCGGGAGCAGATACGCAGTATTTT. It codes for CSVEEVAGADTQYF.